The 13 T cell receptor beta chains reported below all come from one sample, sequenced in a study of T cells in Graves' hyperthyroidism and ophthalmopathy. From RNA transcripts, TCR beta CDR3 regions were amplified. In the first-round RT-PCR of the TCR CDR3, the HTBI primer set was used. TCRdb re-analysed the multiplex PCR reads in MiXCR, keeping a single row per CDR3 protein. Here the sample spans approximately 600,000 distinct CDR3 sequences, roughly 14% being singletons. The sequenced sample was blood. These receptors all come from a woman between 40 and 50 years old with Graves' ophthalmopathy.

This clonotype occurred many times. The CDR3 region has the DNA TGCGCCAGCAGCTTGGCGGTAGGATTGAACTATGGCTACACCTTC. Residues: CASSLAVGLNYGYTF. The genes are TRBV5-1 and TRBJ1-2, with D hard to call. CDR1 and CDR2 from the germline V gene are SGHRS and YFSETQ. Trimming removed 0 bases from V and 2 bases from J, with 11 bases in between. CDR3 length: 15 residues.

Many counts were recorded for this clonotype. This chain connects TRBV4-2 to TRBJ2-7; TRBD2 matches 7 bases. The CDR3 totals 13 residues. The germline V gene has CDR1 LGHNA and CDR2 YNFKEQ. V was clipped by 3 bases and J by 4 bases; unmatched bases: 3. The CDR3 spells CASSQERGYEQYF. The CDR3 region has the DNA TGTGCCAGCAGCCAGGAGCGGGGTTACGAGCAGTACTTC.

At least ten counts were recorded for this clonotype. The J gene is TRBJ2-7, the V gene TRBV5-1, with D maybe TRBD2 (6 bases). Trimming pared 4 bases from V and 2 bases from J, leaving 19 bases between. This CDR3 is built from 16 residues. Germline values: CDR1 SGHRS, CDR2 YFSETQ. The CDR3 nucleotides read TGCGCCAGCAGCCCCGGTCCCCAGGGAGGTACCTACGAGCAGTACTTC. As protein: CASSPGPQGGTYEQYF. The full variable domain, rest sourced from reference TRBV5-1 and TRBJ2-7, is KAGVTQTPRYLIKTRGQQVTLSCSPISGHRSVSWYQQTPGQGLQFLFEYFSETQRNKGNFPGRFSGRQFSNSRSEMNVSTLELGDSALYLCASSPGPQGGTYEQYFGPGTRLTVT.

This clonotype was observed many times. V usage is TRBV6-2 or TRBV6-3 and J usage is TRBJ2-7; D gene ambiguous. This CDR3 has 13 residues. CDR1 is MNHEY and CDR2 is SVGEGT in the germline V gene. V gave up 2 bases and J gave up 3 bases, with 8 bases separating them. The CDR3: CASSYREVYEQYF. The CDR3, as DNA: TGTGCCAGCAGTTACCGTGAGGTCTACGAGCAGTACTTC.

This clonotype was picked up a small number of times. This may be a read error: a much more frequent sequence differs by one nucleotide. The chain recombines TRBV20-1 with TRBJ2-5; 9 bases map to TRBD1. The CDR3 totals 16 residues. Germline V gene sequence: CDR1 DFQATT, CDR2 SNEGSKA (reference sequence). The CDR3 sequence: CGATQEQGAFTETQYF. The CDR3, as DNA: TGCGGTGCTACCCAAGAACAGGGGGCATTTACGGAGACCCAGTACTTC.

This clonotype was observed at least ten times. The rearrangement joins TRBV5-8 to TRBJ2-7, with 12 bases fitting TRBD2. Germline values: CDR1 SGHTS, CDR2 YDEGEE. V dropped 3 bases and J dropped 6; count of bases not matched to a gene: 4. CDR3 length: 14 amino acids. For the CDR3, the DNA is TGTGCCAGCAGCTCCGGACTAGCGGGACGCGAGCAGTACTTC. Amino acid sequence: CASSSGLAGREQYF.

A few counts support this clonotype. This rearrangement joins TRBV29-1 to TRBJ1-1; TRBD1 is a possible D gene (5 bases). Germline V gives CDR1 SQVTM, CDR2 ANQGSEA. The length of the CDR3 is 11 residues. Trimming left V 4 bases short and J 6 bases short, with 9 bases between. The CDR3: CSVGGTAEAFF. Here the CDR3 DNA reads TGCAGCGTTGGGGGGACGGCTGAAGCTTTCTTT.

The genes are TRBV20-1 and TRBJ2-4, with 7 bases aligning to TRBD2. The length of the CDR3 is 16 residues. In germline, CDR1 is DFQATT, CDR2 SNEGSKA (reference sequence). V gave up 0 bases and J gave up 6 bases; unmatched junction bases: 11. The DNA of the CDR3 is TGCAGTGCTAGAGAGGACCTCCGGGGGGACCGAAACATTCAGTACTTC. Translating gives CSAREDLRGDRNIQYF.

The chain links TRBV5-1 to TRBJ2-7, with D tentatively TRBD1 (5 bases). The V end was cut by 3 bases, the J end by 4 bases, with 17 bases between. CDR3 length equals 15 residues. CDR1 and CDR2 from the germline V gene are SGHRS and YFSETQ. CDR3 sequence (DNA): TGCGCCAGCAGCTGGGGTCAGGGTTCGGTTTACGAGCAGTACTTC. Amino acid sequence: CASSWGQGSVYEQYF.

CDR3 residues: CASSSSPLAGNQYF. The CDR3 bases are TGTGCCAGCAGTTCCTCCCCACTTGCGGGAAACCAGTACTTC. The chain carries TRBV28 and TRBJ2-5, with D tentatively TRBD2 (6 bases). With 4 bases removed from V and 10 bases from J, the gap between germline ends came to 19 bases. CDR3 length: 14 residues. Germline assignment: CDR1 MDHEN and CDR2 SYDVKM.

The chain uses TRBV27 and TRBJ2-5; D is possibly TRBD1 or TRBD2 (5 bases each). The CDR3 is made up of 14 amino acids. The V end was cut by 8 bases, the J end by 4 bases, with 17 bases between. The germline V gene has CDR1 MNHEY and CDR2 SMNVEV (reference sequence). In DNA form, the CDR3 reads TGTGCCAGCCGGGGCAGGGTGACTTCAGAGACCCAGTACTTC. Translation: CASRGRVTSETQYF.

Note on this clonotype: A single base separates this from a much larger clone, so it may be a read error. V gene TRBV24-1 combines with J gene TRBJ2-3; the D is unclear. The CDR3 covers 12 residues. Germline lookup yields CDR1 KGHDR and CDR2 SFDVKD. The CDR3 spells CATSDSPDTQCF. As DNA, the CDR3 is TGTGCCACCAGTGATTCCCCCGATACGCAGTGTTTT.

This clonotype came up many times. The chain is built from TRBV6-1 and TRBJ1-1; a weak D match, TRBD1 (6 bases). V lost 4 bases and J lost 1, with 13 bases in between. The V gene's germline CDR1 is MNHNS and CDR2 SASEGT. The CDR3 has 15 amino acids. CDR3: CASSAGQTANTEAFF. CDR3 DNA: TGTGCCAGCAGTGCAGGACAGACGGCGAACACTGAAGCTTTCTTT.